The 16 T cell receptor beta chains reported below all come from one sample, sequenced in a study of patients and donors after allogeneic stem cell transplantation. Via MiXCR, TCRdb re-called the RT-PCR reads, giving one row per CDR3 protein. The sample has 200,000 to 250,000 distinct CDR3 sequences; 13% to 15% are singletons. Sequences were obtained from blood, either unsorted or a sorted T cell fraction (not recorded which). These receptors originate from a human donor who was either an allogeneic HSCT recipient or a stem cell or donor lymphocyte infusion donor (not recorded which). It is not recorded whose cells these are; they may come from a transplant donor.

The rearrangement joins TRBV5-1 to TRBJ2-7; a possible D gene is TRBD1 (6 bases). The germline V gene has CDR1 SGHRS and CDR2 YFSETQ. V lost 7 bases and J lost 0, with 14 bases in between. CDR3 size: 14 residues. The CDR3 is CASGVTGSSYEQYF. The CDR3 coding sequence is TGCGCCAGCGGAGTCACAGGGAGCTCCTACGAGCAGTACTTC.

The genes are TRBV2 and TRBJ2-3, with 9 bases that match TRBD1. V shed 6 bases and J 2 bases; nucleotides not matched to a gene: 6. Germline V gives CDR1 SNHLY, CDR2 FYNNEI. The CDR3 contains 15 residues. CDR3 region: CASRQGARNTDTQYF. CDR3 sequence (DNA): TGTGCCAGCAGACAGGGGGCGCGTAACACAGATACGCAGTATTTT. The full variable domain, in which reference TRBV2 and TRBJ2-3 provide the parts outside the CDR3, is EPEVTQTPSHQVTQMGQEVILRCVPISNHLYFYWYRQILGQKVEFLVSFYNNEISEKSEIFDDQFSVERPDGSNFTLKIRSTKLEDSAMYFCASRQGARNTDTQYFGPGTRLTVL.

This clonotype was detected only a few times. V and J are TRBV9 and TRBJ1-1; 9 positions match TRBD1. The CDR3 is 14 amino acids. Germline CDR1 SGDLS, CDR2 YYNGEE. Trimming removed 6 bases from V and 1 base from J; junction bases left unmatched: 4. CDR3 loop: CASNPTGGNTEAFF. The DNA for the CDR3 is TGTGCCAGCAACCCGACAGGGGGGAACACTGAAGCTTTCTTT.

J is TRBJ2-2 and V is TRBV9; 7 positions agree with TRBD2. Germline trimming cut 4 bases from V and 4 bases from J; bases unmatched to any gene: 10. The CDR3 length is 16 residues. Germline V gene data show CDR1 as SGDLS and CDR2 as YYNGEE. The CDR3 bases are TGTGCCAGCAGCCCTCGCTCTCGGACTAGCACCGGGGAGCTGTTTTTT. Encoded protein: CASSPRSRTSTGELFF.

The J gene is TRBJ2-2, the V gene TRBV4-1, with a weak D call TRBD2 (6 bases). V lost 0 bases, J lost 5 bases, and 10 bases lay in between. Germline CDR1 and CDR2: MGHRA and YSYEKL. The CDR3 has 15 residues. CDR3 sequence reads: CASSQEGLLTGELFF. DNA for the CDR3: TGCGCCAGCAGCCAAGAAGGACTACTAACCGGGGAGCTGTTTTTT.

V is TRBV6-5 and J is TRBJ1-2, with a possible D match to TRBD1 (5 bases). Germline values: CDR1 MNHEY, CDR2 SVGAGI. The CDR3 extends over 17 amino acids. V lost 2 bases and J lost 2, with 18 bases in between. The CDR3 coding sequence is TGTGCCAGCAGTTACCCTCTAGGACGGGGACCAAACTATGGCTACACCTTC. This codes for CASSYPLGRGPNYGYTF.

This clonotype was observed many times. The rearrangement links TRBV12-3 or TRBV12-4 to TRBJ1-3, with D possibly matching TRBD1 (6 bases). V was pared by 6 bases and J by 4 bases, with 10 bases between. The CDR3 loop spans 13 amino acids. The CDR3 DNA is TGTGCCAGCAGCTTGACAGGAGGAAACACCATATATTTT. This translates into CASSLTGGNTIYF.

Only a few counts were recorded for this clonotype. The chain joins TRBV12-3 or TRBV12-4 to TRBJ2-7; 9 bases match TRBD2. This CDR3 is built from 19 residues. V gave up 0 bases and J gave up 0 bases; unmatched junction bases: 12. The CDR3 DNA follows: TGTGCCAGCAGTTTAGCGACCCTATTACAGCGGGGGGCCTCCTACGAGCAGTACTTC. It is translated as CASSLATLLQRGASYEQYF.

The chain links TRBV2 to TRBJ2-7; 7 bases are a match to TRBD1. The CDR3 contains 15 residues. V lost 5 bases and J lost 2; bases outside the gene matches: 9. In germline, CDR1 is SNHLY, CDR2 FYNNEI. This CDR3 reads CASSLWGQLAYEQYF. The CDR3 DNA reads TGTGCCAGCAGTCTCTGGGGACAGCTAGCCTACGAGCAGTACTTC.

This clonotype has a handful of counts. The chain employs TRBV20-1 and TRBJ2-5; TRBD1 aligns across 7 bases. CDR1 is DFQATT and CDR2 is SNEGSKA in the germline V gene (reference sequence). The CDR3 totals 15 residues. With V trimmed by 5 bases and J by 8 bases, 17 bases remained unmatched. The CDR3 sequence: CSAAPTEGAFRTQYF. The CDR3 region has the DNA TGCAGTGCTGCCCCGACAGAGGGGGCGTTTCGTACCCAGTACTTC.

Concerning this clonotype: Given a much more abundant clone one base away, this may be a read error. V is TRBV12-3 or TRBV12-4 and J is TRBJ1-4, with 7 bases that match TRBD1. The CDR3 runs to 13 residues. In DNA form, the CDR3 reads TGTGCCAGCTGTTTGACAGGGCCCACCGGGCTGTTTTTT. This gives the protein CASCLTGPTGLFF.

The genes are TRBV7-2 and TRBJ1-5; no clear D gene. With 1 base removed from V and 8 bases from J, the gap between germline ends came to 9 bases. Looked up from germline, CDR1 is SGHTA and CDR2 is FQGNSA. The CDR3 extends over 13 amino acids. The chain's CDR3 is CASSLGQNKPQHF. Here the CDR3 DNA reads TGTGCCAGCAGCTTAGGTCAGAATAAGCCCCAGCATTTT.

CDR3 protein: CAWSVRGTLNTGELFF. The CDR3 DNA is TGTGCCTGGAGTGTAAGGGGAACTTTAAACACCGGGGAGCTGTTTTTT. This rearrangement joins TRBV30 to TRBJ2-2, with a possible D match to TRBD1 (5 bases). The CDR3 contains 16 residues. V was clipped by 0 bases and J by 2 bases, with 13 bases between them. Germline loops: CDR1 GTSNPN, CDR2 SVGIG (reference sequence).

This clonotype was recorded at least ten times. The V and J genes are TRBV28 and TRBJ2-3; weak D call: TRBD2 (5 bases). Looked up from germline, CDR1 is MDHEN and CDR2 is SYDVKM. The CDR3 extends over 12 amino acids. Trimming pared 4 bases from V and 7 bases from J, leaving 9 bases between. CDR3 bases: TGTGCCAGCAGTTCCGGGATCCATACGCAGTATTTT. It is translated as CASSSGIHTQYF.

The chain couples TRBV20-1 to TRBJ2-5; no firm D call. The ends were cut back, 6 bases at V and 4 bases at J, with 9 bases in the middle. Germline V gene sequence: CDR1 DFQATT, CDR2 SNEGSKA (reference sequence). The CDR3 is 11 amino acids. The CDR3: CSAPRGETQYF. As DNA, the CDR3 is TGCAGTGCACCAAGAGGAGAGACCCAGTACTTC.

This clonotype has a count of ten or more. The chain's CDR3 is CSARGVVEGTTNEKLFF. The CDR3 DNA follows: TGCAGTGCTAGAGGGGTGGTTGAGGGAACAACTAATGAAAAACTGTTTTTT. The chain uses TRBV20-1 and TRBJ1-4; D gene ambiguous. CDR3 size: 17 residues. CDR1 is DFQATT and CDR2 is SNEGSKA in the germline V gene (reference sequence). V lost 1 base, J lost 0 bases, and 15 bases lay in between.